This is a list of T cell receptor beta chains from one sample in a study of T cell repertoires in ileal Crohn's disease. Assay: immunoSEQ multiplex PCR; the TCRdb copy retains only in-frame clones and omits some. Altogether fewer than 18,000 clones are present, approximately 80% being singletons, with the ten largest covering under 5%. The sample consisted of ileal tissue. These TCRs come from an adult with Crohn's disease. Both conserved end residues are part of each CDR3. Fields, in order: D gene, clone size, J gene, V gene, CDR3 protein, CDR3 DNA. A D gene is named only where the DNA matches it firmly. The size field is filled for only some rows; it gives once, few, many or a size class.

TRBD2 - TRBJ2-1 TRBV18 CASSPRLAGLNEQFF TGTGCCAGCTCACCAAGACTAGCGGGCCTCAATGAGCAGTTCTTC
- - TRBJ1-1 TRBV5-6 CASSSGAWNTEAFF TGTGCCAGCAGCTCAGGGGCCTGGAACACTGAAGCTTTCTTT
TRBD1 - TRBJ1-1 TRBV6-5 CASTQGASNTEAFF TGTGCCAGCACCCAGGGGGCCTCGAACACTGAAGCTTTCTTT
TRBD1 - TRBJ2-2 TRBV9 CASSVDQGAGELFF TGTGCCAGCAGCGTAGATCAGGGGGCCGGGGAGCTGTTTTTT
TRBD1 - TRBJ1-1 TRBV19 CASSVNRGNTEAFF TGTGCCAGTAGTGTTAACAGGGGGAACACTGAAGCTTTCTTT
TRBD2 - TRBJ2-1 TRBV9 CASSVGSGGFNEQFF TGTGCCAGCAGCGTAGGAAGCGGGGGATTTAATGAGCAGTTCTTC
TRBD2 - TRBJ2-1 TRBV6-4 CASSDSTGGNEQFF TGTGCCAGCAGTGACTCGACGGGAGGCAATGAGCAGTTCTTC
TRBD1 - TRBJ1-1 TRBV2 CASSMTGENTEAFF TGTGCCAGCAGCATGACAGGGGAGAACACTGAAGCTTTCTTT
- - TRBJ1-1 TRBV2 CASIFPWARNTEAFF TGTGCCAGCATCTTCCCGTGGGCGAGGAACACTGAAGCTTTCTTT
- - TRBJ2-1 TRBV7-8 CASSPRPDSSYNEQFF TGTGCCAGCAGCCCCAGGCCGGATAGCTCCTACAATGAGCAGTTCTTC
- - TRBJ2-3 TRBV9 CASSPRFVPDTQYF TGTGCCAGCAGCCCCAGATTCGTCCCAGATACGCAGTATTTT
TRBD1 - TRBJ1-1 TRBV2 CASSIDRVVEAFF TGTGCCAGCAGCATCGACAGGGTAGTTGAAGCTTTCTTT
- once TRBJ2-2 TRBV6-1 CATSRTQNTGELFF TGTGCCACTAGCCGGACTCAAAACACCGGGGAGCTGTTTTTT
TRBD2 - TRBJ2-3 TRBV6-4 CASSPEGAGGTDTQYF TGTGCCAGCAGTCCCGAAGGAGCGGGAGGCACAGATACGCAGTATTTT
TRBD1 - TRBJ1-4 TRBV7-2 CASSLRQGRGEKLFF TGTGCCAGCAGCCTAAGACAGGGTAGAGGAGAAAAACTGTTTTTT
- - TRBJ2-7 TRBV5-4 CASSQAPGGYEQYF TGTGCCAGCAGCCAGGCACCAGGAGGCTACGAGCAGTACTTC
TRBD1 few TRBJ1-2 TRBV9 CASSVVGQAYGYTF TGTGCCAGCAGCGTAGTGGGACAGGCCTATGGCTACACCTTC
TRBD1 - TRBJ1-1 TRBV19 CASIGGGLSEAFF TGTGCCAGTATAGGGGGCGGGCTCTCTGAAGCTTTCTTT
TRBD2 - TRBJ2-5 TRBV5-4 CASSTGLAGLQETQYF TGTGCCAGCAGCACTGGACTAGCGGGCCTTCAAGAGACCCAGTACTTC
TRBD1 - TRBJ1-4 TRBV5-6 CASSPSTGGFEKLFF TGTGCCAGCAGCCCTTCAACAGGGGGGTTTGAAAAACTGTTTTTT
- - TRBJ2-5 TRBV11-2 CASSFNRVDQETQYF TGTGCCAGCAGCTTTAACAGGGTCGACCAAGAGACCCAGTACTTC
TRBD2 - TRBJ2-1 TRBV9 CASSVDHGGSYNEQFF TGTGCCAGCAGCGTAGACCACGGGGGGTCCTACAATGAGCAGTTCTTC
TRBD2 - TRBJ2-3 TRBV5-8 CASSPTSGAIDTQYF TGTGCCAGCAGCCCGACTAGCGGGGCGATAGATACGCAGTATTTT
- - TRBJ2-7 TRBV28 CASLRQPYEQYF TGTGCCAGCCTTAGACAACCTTACGAGCAGTACTTC
- - TRBJ1-2 TRBV4-2 CASSQEYAQFYGYTF TGTGCCAGCAGCCAAGAGTACGCCCAGTTCTATGGCTACACCTTC
TRBD1 once TRBJ2-2 TRBV19 CASRRGQGSTGELFF TGTGCCAGTAGGAGGGGACAGGGAAGCACCGGGGAGCTGTTTTTT
- once TRBJ1-3 TRBV2 CASLQDSGNTIYF TGTGCCAGTTTACAGGACTCTGGAAACACCATATATTTT
- - TRBJ1-2 TRBV5-6 CASSLQTAYGYTF TGTGCCAGCAGCTTGCAGACAGCCTATGGCTACACCTTC
TRBD1 - TRBJ1-1 TRBV4-2 CASSHTGTATRVTEAFF TGTGCCAGCAGCCACACAGGGACAGCCACGAGAGTAACTGAAGCTTTCTTT
- once TRBJ2-2 TRBV21-1 CASTAFKPGQGDFANTGELFF TGTGCCAGCACCGCGTTTAAACCGGGACAGGGGGATTTCGCGAACACCGGGGAGCTGTTTTTT
- few TRBJ2-5 TRBV9 CASSGQQGESETQYF TGTGCCAGCAGCGGACAACAGGGCGAGTCGGAGACCCAGTACTTC
- - TRBJ2-3 TRBV5-1 CASSFSGDPQDTQYF TGCGCCAGCAGCTTTTCAGGGGACCCCCAAGATACGCAGTATTTT
- - TRBJ1-1 TRBV6-6 CASSYSGGTEAFF TGTGCCAGCAGTTACTCGGGGGGAACTGAAGCTTTCTTT
TRBD1 - TRBJ1-5 TRBV2 CASSGLGQAYQPQHF TGTGCCAGCAGTGGATTGGGACAGGCCTATCAGCCCCAGCATTTT
TRBD2 - TRBJ2-1 TRBV9 CASSVALWGGEQFF TGTGCCAGCAGCGTCGCCCTCTGGGGGGGTGAGCAGTTCTTC
- - TRBJ1-2 TRBV27 CASRDPGTNYGYTF TGTGCCAGCAGGGATCCGGGGACTAACTATGGCTACACCTTC
- - TRBJ1-1 TRBV19 CASSIHGGNTEAFF TGTGCCAGTAGTATACACGGAGGGAACACTGAAGCTTTCTTT
- - TRBJ1-1 TRBV9 CASSVGGSHTEAFF TGTGCCAGCAGCGTAGGGGGCAGTCACACTGAAGCTTTCTTT
TRBD1 - TRBJ2-7 TRBV5-4 CASSLGDRAYEQYF TGTGCCAGCAGCTTGGGCGACAGGGCCTACGAGCAGTACTTC
- - TRBJ2-5 TRBV18 CASSPQRGVKTQYF TGTGCCAGCTCCCCCCAAAGGGGCGTGAAGACCCAGTACTTC
- - TRBJ2-5 TRBV11-3 CASSLMQETQYF TGTGCCAGCAGCTTAATGCAGGAGACCCAGTACTTC
TRBD2 - TRBJ2-1 TRBV5-6 CASKEAGGPYNEQFF TGTGCCAGCAAGGAAGCGGGAGGGCCCTACAATGAGCAGTTCTTC
- few TRBJ1-1 TRBV5-4 CASSLDLGSIDEAFF TGTGCCAGCAGCTTGGATTTGGGCTCGATCGATGAAGCTTTCTTT
TRBD1 few TRBJ1-5 TRBV27 CASRQGRNQPQHF TGTGCCAGCCGACAGGGGAGGAACCAGCCCCAGCATTTT
- few TRBJ2-5 TRBV5-6 CASSLAAGVETQYF TGTGCCAGCAGCTTGGCGGCCGGGGTCGAGACCCAGTACTTC
TRBD2 - TRBJ2-1 TRBV2 CASSPPRKRGGYNEQFF TGTGCCAGCAGCCCCCCGAGGAAGCGCGGGGGGTACAATGAGCAGTTCTTC
TRBD1 - TRBJ2-3 TRBV7-2 CASSWGTGTADTQYF TGTGCCAGCAGCTGGGGGACAGGGACGGCAGATACGCAGTATTTT
TRBD1 - TRBJ1-1 TRBV6-1 CASSERQGRSTEAFF TGTGCCAGCAGTGAAAGACAGGGGCGGAGCACTGAAGCTTTCTTT
- - TRBJ1-1 TRBV11-3 CASSSTANTEAFF TGTGCCAGCAGCTCCACAGCGAACACTGAAGCTTTCTTT
TRBD2 once TRBJ2-1 TRBV6-1 CASSEQGGRDNEQFF TGTGCCAGCAGTGAGCAGGGAGGGAGGGACAATGAGCAGTTCTTC
TRBD1 - TRBJ1-2 TRBV7-3 CASSPEGASYGYTF TGTGCCAGCAGCCCTGAGGGGGCGAGCTATGGCTACACCTTC
- few TRBJ2-2 TRBV30 CAWTWGRNTGELFF TGTGCCTGGACCTGGGGCCGGAACACCGGGGAGCTGTTTTTT
TRBD1 once TRBJ1-2 TRBV5-1 CASSLDGTGIGYTF TGCGCCAGCAGCTTGGACGGGACAGGGATTGGCTACACCTTC
TRBD1 once TRBJ1-4 TRBV15 CATSRTGTESEKLFF TGTGCCACCAGCAGGACCGGGACAGAGTCTGAAAAACTGTTTTTT
- - TRBJ1-1 TRBV5-1 CASSTGGGTREAFF TGCGCCAGCAGCACCGGCGGAGGCACACGTGAAGCTTTCTTT
- - TRBJ2-7 TRBV19 CASSRRGPYEQYF TGTGCCAGTAGTCGGAGGGGTCCCTACGAGCAGTACTTC
TRBD1 once TRBJ1-2 TRBV7-2 CASSPGTGDYGYTF TGTGCCAGCAGCCCAGGGACAGGGGACTATGGCTACACCTTC
- - TRBJ1-1 TRBV2 CASSGREAQDTEAFF TGTGCCAGCAGTGGCAGGGAGGCGCAGGACACTGAAGCTTTCTTT
- - TRBJ2-5 TRBV18 CASSPQQETQYF TGTGCCAGCTCACCACAACAGGAGACCCAGTACTTC
TRBD2 once TRBJ2-1 TRBV19 CASSVSGGSFNEQFF TGTGCCAGTAGTGTTAGCGGGGGCTCTTTCAATGAGCAGTTCTTC